This T cell receptor (beta chain) was captured in a study of radiation and T cells in renal cell carcinoma. This CDR3 spans 11 amino acids. The V end lost 5 bases, the J end lost 6 bases, and 7 bases lay between the germline ends. Germline CDR1 is WNHNN and CDR2 is SYGVQD (reference sequence). The treatment here: 15 Gy SBRT to primary tumor, nephrectomy 4 weeks later. Nephrectomy followed 15 Gy stereotactic body radiation by 4 weeks. There are a few counts of this clone. Only in-frame clones appear in the TCRdb table, and some are missing; sequencing was by immunoSEQ multiplex PCR. The data hold under 20,000 clones, with around 63% observed a single time.

V gene TRBV10-1 combines with J gene TRBJ1-2; D unresolved. The clonotype comes from a woman aged 70-85 years with renal cell carcinoma. The sample in question was tumor tissue, obtained from a patient whose treatment included radiotherapy and nephrectomy. The CDR3 region has the DNA TGCGCCAGCAGTACCTCCAATGGCTACACCTTC. Its translation: CASSTSNGYTF.